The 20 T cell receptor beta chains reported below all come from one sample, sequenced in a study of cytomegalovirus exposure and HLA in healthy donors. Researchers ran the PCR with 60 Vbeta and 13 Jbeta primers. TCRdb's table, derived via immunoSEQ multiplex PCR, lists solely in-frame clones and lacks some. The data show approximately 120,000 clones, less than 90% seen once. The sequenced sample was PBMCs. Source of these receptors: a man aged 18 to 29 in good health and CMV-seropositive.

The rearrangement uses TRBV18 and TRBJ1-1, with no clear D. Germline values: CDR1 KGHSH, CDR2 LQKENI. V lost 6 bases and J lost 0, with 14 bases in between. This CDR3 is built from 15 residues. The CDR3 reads CASSDSGFMNTEAFF. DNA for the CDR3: TGTGCCAGCTCGGACTCCGGCTTTATGAACACTGAAGCTTTCTTT.

CDR3: CATGTGGYSNQPQHF. DNA for the CDR3: TGTGCCACGGGGACAGGGGGTTATAGCAATCAGCCCCAGCATTTT. The rearrangement joins TRBV10-3 to TRBJ1-5; TRBD1 matches 11 bases. Germline values: CDR1 ENHRY, CDR2 SYGVKD. With V trimmed by 10 bases and J by 0 bases, 5 bases remained unmatched. This CDR3 comprises 15 residues.

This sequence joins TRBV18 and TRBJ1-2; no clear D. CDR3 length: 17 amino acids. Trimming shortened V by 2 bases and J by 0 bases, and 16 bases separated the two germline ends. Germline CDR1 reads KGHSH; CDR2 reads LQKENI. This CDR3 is CASSPFVAAEANYGYTF. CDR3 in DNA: TGTGCCAGCTCACCATTCGTTGCGGCAGAAGCTAACTATGGCTACACCTTC.

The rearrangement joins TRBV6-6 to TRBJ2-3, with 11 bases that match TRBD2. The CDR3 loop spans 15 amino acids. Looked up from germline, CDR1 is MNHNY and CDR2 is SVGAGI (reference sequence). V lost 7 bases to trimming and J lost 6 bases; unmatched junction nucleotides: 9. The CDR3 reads CASTHSGGASDTQYF. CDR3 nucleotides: TGTGCCAGCACTCATAGCGGGGGGGCTTCCGATACGCAGTATTTT.

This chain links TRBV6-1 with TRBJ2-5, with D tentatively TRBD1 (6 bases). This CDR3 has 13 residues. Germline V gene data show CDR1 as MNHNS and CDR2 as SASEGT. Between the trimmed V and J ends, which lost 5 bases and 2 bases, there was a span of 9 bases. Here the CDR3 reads CASSPTGQETQYF. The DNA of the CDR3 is TGTGCCAGCAGTCCTACAGGGCAAGAGACCCAGTACTTC.

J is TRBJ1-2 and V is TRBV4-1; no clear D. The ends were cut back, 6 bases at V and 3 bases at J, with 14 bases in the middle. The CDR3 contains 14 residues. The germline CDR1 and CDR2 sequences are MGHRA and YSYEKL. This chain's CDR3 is CASRHLLEDYGYTF. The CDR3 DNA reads TGCGCCAGCAGACACCTTTTAGAGGACTATGGCTACACCTTC.

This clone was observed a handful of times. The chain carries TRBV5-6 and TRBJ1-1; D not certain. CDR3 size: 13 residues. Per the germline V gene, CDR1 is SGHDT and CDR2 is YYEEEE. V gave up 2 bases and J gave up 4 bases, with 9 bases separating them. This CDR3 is CASSFKSGTEAFF. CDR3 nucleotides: TGTGCCAGCAGCTTTAAATCAGGCACTGAAGCTTTCTTT. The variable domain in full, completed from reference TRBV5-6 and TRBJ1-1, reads DAGVTQSPTHLIKTRGQQVTLRCSPKSGHDTVSWYQQALGQGPQFIFQYYEEEERQRGNFPDRFSGHQFPNYSSELNVNALLLGDSALYLCASSFKSGTEAFFGQGTRLTVV.

CDR3 in amino acids: CASSASLAGETDTQYF. The CDR3 DNA reads TGCGCCAGCAGCGCGAGCCTAGCGGGGGAAACAGATACGCAGTATTTT. The rearrangement uses TRBV5-1 and TRBJ2-3; 10 positions match TRBD2. CDR1 is SGHRS, CDR2 YFSETQ, per germline. The CDR3 has 16 residues. Trimming removed 4 bases from V and 3 bases from J; junction bases left unmatched: 8.

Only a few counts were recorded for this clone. Here the CDR3 reads CASSETVNTEAFF. CDR3 nucleotides: TGTGCCAGCAGTGAAACGGTGAACACTGAAGCTTTCTTT. The chain joins TRBV2 to TRBJ1-1; no clear D gene. Germline CDR1 is SNHLY and CDR2 is FYNNEI. This CDR3 comprises 13 residues. Trimming pared 2 bases from V and 0 bases from J, leaving 4 bases between.

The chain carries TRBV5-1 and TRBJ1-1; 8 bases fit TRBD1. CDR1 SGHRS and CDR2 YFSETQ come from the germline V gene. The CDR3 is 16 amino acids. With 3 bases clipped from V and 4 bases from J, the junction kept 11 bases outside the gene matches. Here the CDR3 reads CASSSLKTGEFTEAFF. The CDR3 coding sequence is TGCGCCAGCAGCTCCTTAAAGACAGGGGAGTTCACTGAAGCTTTCTTT.

The CDR3 sequence is CASSLAGATGELFF. The DNA of the CDR3 is TGTGCCAGCAGCTTAGCGGGGGCAACCGGGGAGCTGTTTTTT. V gene TRBV7-9 combines with J gene TRBJ2-2; maybe TRBD1 (6 bases). The V gene's germline CDR1 is SEHNR and CDR2 FQNEAQ (reference sequence). The CDR3 is 14 amino acids. The V end lost 0 bases, the J end lost 5 bases, and 7 bases lay between the germline ends.

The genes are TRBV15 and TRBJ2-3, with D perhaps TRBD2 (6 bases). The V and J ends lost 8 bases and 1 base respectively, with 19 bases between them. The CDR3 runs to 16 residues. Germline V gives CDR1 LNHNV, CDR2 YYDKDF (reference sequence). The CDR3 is CATRGSPGRGTDTQYF. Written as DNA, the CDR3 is TGTGCCACCCGGGGGAGTCCGGGCAGGGGCACAGATACGCAGTATTTT.

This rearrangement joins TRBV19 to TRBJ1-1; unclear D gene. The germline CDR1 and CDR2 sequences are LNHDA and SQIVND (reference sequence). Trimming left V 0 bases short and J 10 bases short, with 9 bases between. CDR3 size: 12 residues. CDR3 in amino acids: CASSIDGRAAFF. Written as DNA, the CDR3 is TGTGCCAGTAGTATAGATGGGAGGGCAGCTTTCTTT. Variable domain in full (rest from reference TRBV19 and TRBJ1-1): DGGITQSPKYLFRKEGQNVTLSCEQNLNHDAMYWYRQDPGQGLRLIYYSQIVNDFQKGDIAEGYSVSREKKESFPLTVTSAQKNPTAFYLCASSIDGRAAFFGQGTRLTVV.

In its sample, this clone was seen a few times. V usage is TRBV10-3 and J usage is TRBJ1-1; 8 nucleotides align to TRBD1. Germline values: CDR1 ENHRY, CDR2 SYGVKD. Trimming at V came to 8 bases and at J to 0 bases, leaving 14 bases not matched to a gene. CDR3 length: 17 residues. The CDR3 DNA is TGTGCCATCTCAAGCCCCGGACAGGGCCCTATGAACACTGAAGCTTTCTTT. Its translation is CAISSPGQGPMNTEAFF.

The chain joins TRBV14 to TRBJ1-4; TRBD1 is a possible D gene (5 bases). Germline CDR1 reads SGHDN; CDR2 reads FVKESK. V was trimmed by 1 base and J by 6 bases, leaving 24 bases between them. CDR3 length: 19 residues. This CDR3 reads CASSQVAGPLRSSHEKLFF. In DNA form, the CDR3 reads TGTGCCAGCAGCCAAGTGGCAGGGCCCCTCCGTTCATCCCATGAAAAACTGTTTTTT.

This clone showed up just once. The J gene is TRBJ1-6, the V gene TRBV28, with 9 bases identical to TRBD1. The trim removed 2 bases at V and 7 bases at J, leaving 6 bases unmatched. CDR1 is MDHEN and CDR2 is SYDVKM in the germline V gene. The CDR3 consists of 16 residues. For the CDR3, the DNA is TGTGCCAGCAGTTTACCCGGGACAGGGCCGAATTCACCCCTCCACTTT. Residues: CASSLPGTGPNSPLHF.

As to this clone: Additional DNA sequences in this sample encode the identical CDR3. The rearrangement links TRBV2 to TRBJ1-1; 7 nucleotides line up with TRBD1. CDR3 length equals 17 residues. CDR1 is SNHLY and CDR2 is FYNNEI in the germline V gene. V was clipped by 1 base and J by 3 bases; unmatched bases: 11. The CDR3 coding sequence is TGTGCCAGCAGTGAAGGTGGAGGGGGCAGAAGGTACACTGAAGCTTTCTTT. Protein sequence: CASSEGGGGRRYTEAFF.

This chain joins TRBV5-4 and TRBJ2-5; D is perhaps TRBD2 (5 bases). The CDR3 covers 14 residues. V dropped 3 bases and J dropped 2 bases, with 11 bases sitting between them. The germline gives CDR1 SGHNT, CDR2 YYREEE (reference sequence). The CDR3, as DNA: TGTGCCAGCAGCTCCGGGAACCGTCAAGAGACCCAGTACTTC. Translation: CASSSGNRQETQYF.

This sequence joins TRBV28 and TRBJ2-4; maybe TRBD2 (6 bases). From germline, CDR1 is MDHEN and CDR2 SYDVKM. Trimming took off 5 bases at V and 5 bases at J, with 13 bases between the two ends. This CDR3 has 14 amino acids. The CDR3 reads CASSNARRENIQYF. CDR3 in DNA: TGTGCCAGCAGTAACGCCCGGAGGGAAAACATTCAGTACTTC.

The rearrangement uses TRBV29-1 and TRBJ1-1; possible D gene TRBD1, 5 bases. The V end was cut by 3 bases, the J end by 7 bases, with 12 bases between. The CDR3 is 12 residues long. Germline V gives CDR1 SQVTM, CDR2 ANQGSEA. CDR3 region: CSVDWGTGEAFF. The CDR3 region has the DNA TGCAGCGTTGATTGGGGAACAGGTGAAGCTTTCTTT.